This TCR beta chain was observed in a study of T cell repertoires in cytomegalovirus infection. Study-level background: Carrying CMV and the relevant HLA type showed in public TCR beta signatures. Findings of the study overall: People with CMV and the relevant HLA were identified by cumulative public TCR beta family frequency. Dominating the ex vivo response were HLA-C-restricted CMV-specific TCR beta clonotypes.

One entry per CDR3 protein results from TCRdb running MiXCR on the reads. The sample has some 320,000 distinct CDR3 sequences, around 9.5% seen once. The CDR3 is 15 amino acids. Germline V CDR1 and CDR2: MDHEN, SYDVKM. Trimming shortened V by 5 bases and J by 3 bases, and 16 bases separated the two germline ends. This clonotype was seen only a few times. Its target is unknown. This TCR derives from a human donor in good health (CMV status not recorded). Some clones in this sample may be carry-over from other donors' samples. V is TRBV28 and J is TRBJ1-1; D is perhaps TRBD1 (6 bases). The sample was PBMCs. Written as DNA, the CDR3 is TGTGCCAGCAGTACCGGGACACACGATTACACTGAAGCTTTCTTT. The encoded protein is CASSTGTHDYTEAFF.